The entry below gives a single T cell receptor beta chain sequence along with its context. What it binds is not known. MiXCR, run by TCRdb on the 5' RACE reads, gives a single entry per CDR3 protein. The data hold 550,000 or so distinct CDR3 sequences, with about 19% observed a single time. From germline, CDR1 is SGHTA and CDR2 FQGTGA. The CDR3 has 16 amino acids. V was pared by 3 bases and J by 0 bases, with 4 bases of the junction left unmatched. This entry comes from a study of T cells after yellow fever vaccination. Study information: Low-cell-number fractions underwent preparation using SMART-Seq v4 Ultra Low Input.

Study-wide points: Contaminants from the bulk population, in the form of abundant clonotypes, could be found in FACS-sorted repertoires. Most primary-vaccination clones recurred post-booster (approximately 95% CD4, just over 85% CD8). Clonotypes found in both CD4 and CD8 compartments made up a small share.

The V call is TRBV7-3, the J call TRBJ2-1; TRBD2 aligns across 8 bases. This clonotype originated in a man aged 30-40 years who received the YFV17D yellow fever vaccine. Sequenced material: PBMCs, taken 15 days after the yellow fever booster vaccination. The CDR3 sequence: CASSFIAGSSYNEQFF. The CDR3 bases are TGTGCCAGCAGCTTCATAGCGGGGAGCTCCTACAATGAGCAGTTCTTC.